A selection of T cell receptor beta chains follows, all from one sample in a study of cytomegalovirus exposure and HLA in healthy donors. Assay: immunoSEQ multiplex PCR; the TCRdb copy retains only in-frame clones and omits some. The sample lists about 57,000 clones, about 90% occurring once. The sample taken for sequencing was PBMCs. These receptors all come from a woman aged 18-29 years in good health and CMV-seronegative. Each CDR3 is given with its conserved first and last residue. A D gene is named only where the DNA matches it firmly. The size entry is marked missing in some rows and otherwise reads once, few, many or a size class.

v_gene	j_gene	abundance	d_gene	CDR3aa	CDR3nt
TRBV7-8	TRBJ2-1	.	TRBD2	CASSPTTSGLSYNEQFF	TGTGCCAGCAGCCCAACGACTAGCGGGCTCTCCTACAATGAGCAGTTCTTC
TRBV5-5	TRBJ2-7	few	TRBD1	CASSLGSGDRGNEQYF	TGTGCCAGCAGCTTGGGATCGGGTGACAGGGGCAACGAGCAGTACTTC
TRBV6-6	TRBJ2-7	.	TRBD2	CASSYELAGNEQYF	TGTGCCAGCAGTTACGAACTAGCGGGGAACGAGCAGTACTTC
TRBV10-3	TRBJ2-7	.	.	CAISDEGFYEQYF	TGTGCCATCAGTGACGAGGGATTTTACGAGCAGTACTTC
TRBV2	TRBJ1-4	few	TRBD1	CASRDRGFLNEKLFF	TGTGCCAGTAGAGACAGGGGATTTCTTAATGAAAAACTGTTTTTT
TRBV5-1	TRBJ2-5	.	.	CASSLVGTQETQYF	TGCGCCAGCAGCTTGGTTGGCACCCAAGAGACCCAGTACTTC
TRBV6-5	TRBJ2-5	few	TRBD1	CASRAGGQTQYF	TGTGCCAGCAGGGCAGGGGGCCAAACCCAGTACTTC
TRBV5-6	TRBJ1-1	.	.	CASSAYQGIEAFF	TGTGCCAGCAGCGCCTACCAGGGGATTGAAGCTTTCTTT
TRBV11-2	TRBJ2-1	.	TRBD2	CASSLSSGRAGNEQFF	TGTGCCAGCAGCTTATCGAGCGGGAGGGCAGGTAATGAGCAGTTCTTC
TRBV5-1	TRBJ2-2	.	.	CASSLVGALRRQGSTGELFF	TGCGCCAGCAGCTTGGTGGGGGCCCTAAGGAGGCAGGGCTCGACCGGGGAGCTGTTTTTT
TRBV19	TRBJ1-4	.	TRBD1	CASSTTGRTTNEKLFF	TGTGCCAGTAGTACGACAGGGCGCACAACTAATGAAAAACTGTTTTTT
TRBV2	TRBJ2-5	.	TRBD2	CASIYPSGGIIISQETQYF	TGTGCCAGCATTTATCCTAGCGGGGGGATTATTATTTCCCAAGAGACCCAGTACTTC
TRBV5-5	TRBJ1-6	.	.	CASSTSGHDPLNSPLHF	TGTGCCAGCAGCACCTCCGGACACGACCCCCTTAATTCACCCCTCCACTTT
TRBV5-4	TRBJ2-7	.	TRBD1	CASSPRTGGDSSWYEQYF	TGTGCCAGCAGCCCACGGACAGGGGGAGATTCCTCGTGGTACGAGCAGTACTTC
TRBV28	TRBJ1-5	.	TRBD1	CASSFSSDRERQPQHF	TGTGCCAGCAGTTTCTCCTCGGACAGGGAGAGGCAGCCCCAGCATTTT
TRBV6-5	TRBJ1-1	.	.	CASSSLNEAFF	TGTGCCAGCAGTTCCTTAAATGAAGCTTTCTTT
TRBV29-1	TRBJ2-7	.	TRBD2	CSVRLERGTYEQYF	TGCAGCGTACGACTCGAGCGGGGAACCTACGAGCAGTACTTC
TRBV19	TRBJ2-7	once	TRBD2	CASSIDYSAGVSSYEQYF	TGTGCCAGTAGTATAGATTATTCAGCGGGAGTCAGCTCCTACGAGCAGTACTTC
TRBV11-2	TRBJ2-1	once	TRBD2	CASSLGRTSVYNEQFF	TGTGCCAGCAGCTTAGGTCGGACTAGCGTCTACAATGAGCAGTTCTTC
TRBV28	TRBJ1-5	.	.	CASSFRGSGQPQHF	TGTGCCAGCAGTTTCCGGGGGTCGGGACAGCCCCAGCATTTT
TRBV11-1	TRBJ2-3	.	.	CASSKGWGGDRTDTQYF	TGTGCCAGCAGCAAAGGATGGGGGGGGGACAGGACAGATACGCAGTATTTT
TRBV11-2	TRBJ2-3	.	.	CASSLSRSTDTQYF	TGTGCCAGCAGCTTATCCCGGAGCACAGATACGCAGTATTTT
TRBV28	TRBJ1-2	.	TRBD1	CASRPGQGAYGYTF	TGTGCCAGCAGACCGGGACAGGGGGCCTATGGCTACACCTTC
TRBV30	TRBJ2-2	.	.	CAWTIGRTGELFF	TGTGCCTGGACGATTGGCCGCACCGGGGAGCTGTTTTTT
TRBV4-1	TRBJ2-3	.	.	CASSQGWSVDTQYF	TGCGCCAGCAGCCAAGGGTGGTCGGTGGATACGCAGTATTTT
TRBV11-2	TRBJ2-1	.	.	CASSLVNNEQFF	TGTGCCAGCAGCTTAGTCAACAATGAGCAGTTCTTC
TRBV5-8	TRBJ2-7	once	.	CASSLDREQYF	TGTGCCAGCAGCTTGGATCGCGAGCAGTACTTC
TRBV4-1	TRBJ1-2	.	.	CASSQVTGSSYGYTF	TGCGCCAGCAGCCAGGTTACAGGGAGTAGCTATGGCTACACCTTC
TRBV5-1	TRBJ1-1	.	TRBD1	CASYTGTGGLVTEAFF	TGCGCCAGCTACACCGGGACAGGGGGCTTAGTGACTGAAGCTTTCTTT
TRBV9	TRBJ1-2	.	.	CASSVAPAGGDGYTF	TGTGCCAGCAGCGTAGCCCCCGCGGGAGGGGACGGCTACACCTTC
TRBV11-3	TRBJ1-1	.	.	CASSLSGRTTEAFF	TGTGCCAGCAGCTTATCAGGGCGCACCACTGAAGCTTTCTTT
TRBV27	TRBJ2-7	.	TRBD2	CASTSSGRYIYEQYF	TGTGCCAGCACCTCAAGCGGGAGATATATCTACGAGCAGTACTTC
TRBV30	TRBJ1-5	.	.	CAWRIQGSNQPQHF	TGTGCCTGGCGCATACAGGGTAGCAATCAGCCCCAGCATTTT
TRBV2	TRBJ2-3	.	TRBD1	CASSEIWDRGRDTQYF	TGTGCCAGCAGTGAAATCTGGGACAGGGGGCGAGATACGCAGTATTTT
TRBV6-1	TRBJ1-5	.	.	CASSESQGIQPQHF	TGTGCCAGCAGTGAATCCCAGGGAATTCAGCCCCAGCATTTT
TRBV6-6	TRBJ2-7	.	TRBD1	CASKFGQGHSYEQYF	TGTGCCAGCAAATTCGGACAGGGCCATTCCTACGAGCAGTACTTC
TRBV6-6	TRBJ1-5	.	TRBD1	CASRTGDSNQPQHF	TGTGCCAGCCGGACAGGGGATAGCAATCAGCCCCAGCATTTT
TRBV5-1	TRBJ2-7	.	.	CASSFTGTSGEQYF	TGCGCCAGCAGCTTCACAGGGACCTCGGGAGAGCAGTACTTC
TRBV28	TRBJ2-4	.	TRBD2	CASSFRKLAGGSNIQYF	TGTGCCAGCAGTTTCAGGAAACTAGCGGGGGGTTCAAACATTCAGTACTTC
TRBV2	TRBJ2-3	once	.	CASSEALTSRITDTQYF	TGTGCCAGCAGTGAAGCCCTGACTAGTAGAATCACAGATACGCAGTATTTT
TRBV29-1	TRBJ1-2	.	.	CSVEDPRVANYGYTF	TGCAGCGTTGAAGATCCTCGGGTGGCTAACTATGGCTACACCTTC
TRBV2	TRBJ1-6	.	.	CASSALTMSYNSPLHF	TGTGCCAGCAGTGCTTTAACAATGTCCTATAATTCACCCCTCCACTTT
TRBV19	TRBJ2-5	.	TRBD2	CASSGRETQYF	TGTGCCAGTTCCGGGAGGGAGACCCAGTACTTC
TRBV4-1	TRBJ2-7	once	.	CASSQDGPMGLFYEQYF	TGCGCCAGCAGCCAAGATGGGCCAATGGGCCTTTTCTACGAGCAGTACTTC
TRBV4-1	TRBJ1-3	.	.	CASSQGGGKSGNTIYF	TGCGCCAGCAGCCAAGGGGGGGGCAAATCTGGAAACACCATATATTTT
TRBV19	TRBJ1-5	.	TRBD1	CASSIGQGGSQPQHF	TGTGCCAGTAGTATAGGCCAAGGGGGCAGTCAGCCCCAGCATTTT
TRBV5-1	TRBJ1-2	.	.	CASSLARDPGGYTF	TGCGCCAGCAGCTTGGCCCGAGACCCTGGCGGTTACACCTTC
TRBV6-5	TRBJ1-2	.	.	CASSRTAHYGYTF	TGTGCCAGCAGCCGGACAGCTCACTATGGCTACACCTTC
TRBV27	TRBJ1-1	.	TRBD1	CASSQKPGTGVSNTEAFF	TGTGCCAGCAGTCAGAAGCCCGGGACAGGGGTTTCGAACACTGAAGCTTTCTTT
TRBV4-2	TRBJ2-7	.	TRBD2	CASSLTLAGGQYEQYF	TGTGCCAGCAGCCTAACACTAGCGGGAGGCCAGTACGAGCAGTACTTC
TRBV28	TRBJ2-7	.	TRBD2	CASSLASGTSYEQYF	TGTGCCAGCAGTTTGGCTAGCGGGACCTCCTACGAGCAGTACTTC
TRBV30	TRBJ1-1	.	TRBD1	CAWATGSTEAFF	TGTGCCTGGGCGACAGGGTCCACTGAAGCTTTCTTT
TRBV28	TRBJ2-1	.	TRBD2	CASSATSGRTHNEQFF	TGTGCCAGCAGTGCAACTAGCGGGAGAACGCATAATGAGCAGTTCTTC
TRBV7-6	TRBJ2-1	.	.	CASSLAGRSRFNEQFF	TGTGCCAGCAGCTTAGCCGGCCGTAGCCGGTTCAATGAGCAGTTCTTC
TRBV6-5	TRBJ1-4	once	.	CASSPSGVGLEKLFF	TGTGCCAGCAGTCCGTCAGGGGTGGGGTTGGAAAAACTGTTTTTT
TRBV27	TRBJ2-6	.	.	CASTQDGGSGANVLTF	TGTGCCAGCACTCAGGACGGGGGCTCTGGGGCCAACGTCCTGACTTTC
TRBV10-1	TRBJ2-7	.	.	CASSSGSHEQYF	TGCGCCAGCAGCTCAGGGTCCCACGAGCAGTACTTC
TRBV29-1	TRBJ2-3	.	TRBD2	CSVVPSGRTDTQYF	TGCAGCGTTGTCCCTAGCGGGAGAACAGATACGCAGTATTTT
TRBV14	TRBJ2-1	.	TRBD1	CASSLTWGQGAIRAYNEQFF	TGTGCCAGCAGCCTTACTTGGGGACAGGGGGCGATACGGGCCTACAATGAGCAGTTCTTC
TRBV28	TRBJ1-2	.	TRBD1	CASSLRMGRGDGYTF	TGTGCCAGCAGTTTGAGAATGGGCAGGGGGGATGGCTACACCTTC